This passage covers 4 T cell receptor beta chains from one sample sequenced in a study of blood T cell repertoires in COVID-19. Libraries were prepared by immunoSEQ multiplex PCR; TCRdb keeps only in-frame clonotypes and omits some of them. The sample shows roughly 130,000 clones, about 86% of them seen only once. What was sequenced was peripheral blood. These receptors were collected from an elderly woman with acute or convalescent COVID-19.

This clone was recorded once. The rearrangement uses TRBV4-1 and TRBJ2-7; 8 bases are a match to TRBD1. The CDR3 sequence is 16 residues long. Germline V gene sequence: CDR1 MGHRA, CDR2 YSYEKL. The trim removed 1 base at V and 4 bases at J, leaving 9 bases unmatched. In DNA, the CDR3 is TGCGCCAGCAGCCAAGGTGGATCGGGACAGGTATACGAGCAGTACTTC. It encodes CASSQGGSGQVYEQYF.

The sample holds a few counts of this clone. The genes are TRBV5-1 and TRBJ2-6, with TRBD1 as a possible D gene (6 bases). V was shortened by 3 bases and J by 0 bases, with 16 bases between the two germline ends. This CDR3 has 18 amino acids. Germline loops: CDR1 SGHRS, CDR2 YFSETQ. As DNA, the CDR3 is TGCGCCAGCAGCTGGGACATTGGGATTAGCTCTGGGGCCAACGTCCTGACTTTC. This sequence encodes CASSWDIGISSGANVLTF.

J is TRBJ2-7 and V is TRBV10-3; D possibly corresponds to TRBD2 (7 bases). Germline CDR1 ENHRY, CDR2 SYGVKD. Deletions cut 7 bases from V and 1 base from J, with 20 bases between. CDR3 size: 16 residues. DNA of the CDR3: TGTGCCATCACCCCAGGTGGGGGGGGCCCTTCCTACGAGCAGTACTTC. This codes for CAITPGGGGPSYEQYF.

This clone was counted only a few times. This rearrangement joins TRBV6-2 or TRBV6-3 to TRBJ1-2; tentatively, D is TRBD1 (6 bases). Germline loops: CDR1 MNHEY, CDR2 SVGEGT. V dropped 5 bases and J dropped 5 bases, with 36 bases sitting between them. The CDR3 covers 21 residues. The CDR3, as DNA: TGTGCCAGCAGTCTAGGACAGCCAACCACGAAAAGGCTGGGATCAGTATATGGCTACACCTTC. This encodes CASSLGQPTTKRLGSVYGYTF.